The clone carrying this T cell receptor (beta chain) appeared a single time. Its antigen remains unknown. This record comes from a study of T cell responses to AZD1222 COVID-19 vaccine. Points from the study as a whole: Clonal diversity was possibly underestimated, and white British individuals and females predominated among donors.

Data came from immunoSEQ multiplex PCR; TCRdb stores just in-frame clones and leaves some out. The sample lists about 110,000 clones; 80% to 90% were seen once. The CDR3 spans 14 residues. From germline, CDR1 is SGHRS and CDR2 YFSETQ. The J segment lost 4 bases and the V segment lost 6 bases, leaving 7 bases of the junction unmatched. The rearrangement links TRBV5-1 to TRBJ2-1; 7 nucleotides align to TRBD2. This material consisted of peripheral blood, taken 28 days after the second AZD1222 dose. This TCR derives from an adult who received the AZD1222 COVID-19 vaccine. CDR3 in amino acids: CASTERGGYNEQFF. In nucleotides, the CDR3 is TGCGCCAGCACGGAGCGGGGTGGGTACAATGAGCAGTTCTTC.